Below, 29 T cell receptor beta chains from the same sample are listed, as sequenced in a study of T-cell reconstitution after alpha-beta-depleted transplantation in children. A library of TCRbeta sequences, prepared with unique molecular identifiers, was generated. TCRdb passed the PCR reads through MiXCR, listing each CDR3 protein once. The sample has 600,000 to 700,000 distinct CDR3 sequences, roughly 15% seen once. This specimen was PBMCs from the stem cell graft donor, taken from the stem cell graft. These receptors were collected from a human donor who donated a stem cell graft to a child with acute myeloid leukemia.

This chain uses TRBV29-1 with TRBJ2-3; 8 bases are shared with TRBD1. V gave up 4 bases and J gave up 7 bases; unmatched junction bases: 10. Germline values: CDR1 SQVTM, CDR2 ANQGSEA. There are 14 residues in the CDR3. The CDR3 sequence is CSVAWAGGANTQYF. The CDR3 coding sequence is TGCAGCGTTGCTTGGGCAGGGGGCGCAAATACGCAGTATTTT.

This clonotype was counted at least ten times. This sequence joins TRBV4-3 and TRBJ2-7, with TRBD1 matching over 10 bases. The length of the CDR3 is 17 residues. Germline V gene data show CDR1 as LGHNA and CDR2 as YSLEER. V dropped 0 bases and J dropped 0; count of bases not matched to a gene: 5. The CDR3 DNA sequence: TGCGCCAGCAGCCAAGATGGGACAGGGGATGGCTCCTACGAGCAGTACTTC. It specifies CASSQDGTGDGSYEQYF.

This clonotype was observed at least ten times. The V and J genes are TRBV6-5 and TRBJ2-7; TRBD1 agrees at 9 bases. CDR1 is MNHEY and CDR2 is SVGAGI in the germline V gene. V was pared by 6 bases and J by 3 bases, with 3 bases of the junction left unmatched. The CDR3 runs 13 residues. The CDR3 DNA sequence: TGTGCCAGCAGCGGGACAGGGCACTACGAGCAGTACTTC. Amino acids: CASSGTGHYEQYF.

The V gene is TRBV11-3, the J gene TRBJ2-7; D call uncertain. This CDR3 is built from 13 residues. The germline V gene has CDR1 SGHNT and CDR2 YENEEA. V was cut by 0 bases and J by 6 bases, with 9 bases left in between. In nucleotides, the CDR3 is TGTGCCAGCAGCTTAGACGAGATGCGCGAGCAGTACTTC. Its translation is CASSLDEMREQYF. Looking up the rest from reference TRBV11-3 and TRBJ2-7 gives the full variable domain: EAGVVQSPRYKIIEKKQPVAFWCNPISGHNTLYWYLQNLGQGPELLIRYENEEAVDDSQLPKDRFSAERLKGVDSTLKIQPAELGDSAVYLCASSLDEMREQYFGPGTRLTVT.

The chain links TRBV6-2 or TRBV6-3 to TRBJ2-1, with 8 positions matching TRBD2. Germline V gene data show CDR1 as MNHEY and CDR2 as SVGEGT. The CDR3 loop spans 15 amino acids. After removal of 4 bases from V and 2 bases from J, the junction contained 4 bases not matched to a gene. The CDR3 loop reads CASSSRGGTYNEQFF. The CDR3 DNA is TGTGCCAGCAGTTCCCGGGGGGGCACCTACAATGAGCAGTTCTTC.

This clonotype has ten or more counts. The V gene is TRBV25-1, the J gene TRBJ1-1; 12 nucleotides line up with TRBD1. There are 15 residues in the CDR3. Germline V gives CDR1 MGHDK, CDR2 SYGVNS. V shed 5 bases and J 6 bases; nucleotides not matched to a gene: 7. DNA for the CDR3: TGTGCCAGCAGTCCTGGGGACAGGGGGCAGGCTGAAGCTTTCTTT. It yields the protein CASSPGDRGQAEAFF.

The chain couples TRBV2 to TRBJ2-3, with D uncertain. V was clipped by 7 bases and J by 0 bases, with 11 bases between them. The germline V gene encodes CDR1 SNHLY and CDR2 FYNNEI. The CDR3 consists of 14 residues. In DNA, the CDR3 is TGTGCCAGCAAGGAGCCTACTAGCACAGATACGCAGTATTTT. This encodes CASKEPTSTDTQYF.

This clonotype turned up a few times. The CDR3 DNA follows: TGTGCCTGGGGACGGACAGGGGTGGTAGCTTTCTTT. Amino acid sequence: CAWGRTGVVAFF. The J gene is TRBJ1-1, the V gene TRBV30, with 9 bases identical to TRBD1. Trimming cost V 5 bases and J 10 bases; bases outside gene matches: 8. CDR1 is GTSNPN, CDR2 SVGIG, per germline (reference sequence). There are 12 residues in the CDR3.

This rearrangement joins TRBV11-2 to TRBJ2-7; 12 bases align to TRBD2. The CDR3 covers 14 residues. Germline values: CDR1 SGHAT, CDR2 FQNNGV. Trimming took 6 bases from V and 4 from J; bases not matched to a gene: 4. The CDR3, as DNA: TGTGCCAGCAGACCGACTAGCGGGGGTTACGAGCAGTACGTC. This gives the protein CASRPTSGGYEQYV.

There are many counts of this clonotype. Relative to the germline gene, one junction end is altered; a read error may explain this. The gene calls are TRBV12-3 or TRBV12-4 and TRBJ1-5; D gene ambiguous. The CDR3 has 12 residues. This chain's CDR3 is CASSRFTTGSVF. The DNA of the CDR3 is TGTGCCAGCTCCAGATTCACGACCGGGTCAGTGTTT.

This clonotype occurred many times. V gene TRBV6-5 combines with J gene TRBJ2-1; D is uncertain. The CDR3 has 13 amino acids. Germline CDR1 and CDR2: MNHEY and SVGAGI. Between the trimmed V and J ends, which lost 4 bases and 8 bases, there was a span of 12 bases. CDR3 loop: CASSSLGQDEQFF. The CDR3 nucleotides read TGTGCCAGCAGTTCCCTCGGCCAGGATGAGCAGTTCTTC.

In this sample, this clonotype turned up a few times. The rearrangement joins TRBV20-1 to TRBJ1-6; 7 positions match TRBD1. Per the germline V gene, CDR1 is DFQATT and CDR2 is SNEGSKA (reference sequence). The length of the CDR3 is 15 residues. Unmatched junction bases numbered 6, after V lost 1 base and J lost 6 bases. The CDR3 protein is CSARAAGTVNSPLHF. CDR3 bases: TGCAGTGCTAGAGCCGCCGGGACAGTTAATTCACCCCTCCACTTT.

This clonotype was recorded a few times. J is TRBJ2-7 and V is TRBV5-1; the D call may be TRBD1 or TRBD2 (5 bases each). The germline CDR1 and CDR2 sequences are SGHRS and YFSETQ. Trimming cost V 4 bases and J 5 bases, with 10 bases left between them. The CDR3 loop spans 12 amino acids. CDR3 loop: CASSTGPHEQYF. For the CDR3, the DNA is TGCGCCAGCAGCACGGGACCACACGAGCAGTACTTC.

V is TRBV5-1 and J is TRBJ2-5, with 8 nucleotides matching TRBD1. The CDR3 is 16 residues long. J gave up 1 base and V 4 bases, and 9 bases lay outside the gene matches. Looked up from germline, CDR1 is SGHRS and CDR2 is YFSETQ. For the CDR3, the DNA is TGCGCCAGCAGCCAAGGACAGGGTTTGTCCCAAGAGACCCAGTACTTC. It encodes CASSQGQGLSQETQYF.

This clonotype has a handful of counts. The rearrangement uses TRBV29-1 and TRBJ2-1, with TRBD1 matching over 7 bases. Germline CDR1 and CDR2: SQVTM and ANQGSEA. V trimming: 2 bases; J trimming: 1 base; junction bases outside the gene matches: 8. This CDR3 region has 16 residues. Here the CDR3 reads CSVEFTGVTSYNEQFF. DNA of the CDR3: TGCAGCGTTGAATTCACAGGGGTCACGTCCTACAATGAGCAGTTCTTC.

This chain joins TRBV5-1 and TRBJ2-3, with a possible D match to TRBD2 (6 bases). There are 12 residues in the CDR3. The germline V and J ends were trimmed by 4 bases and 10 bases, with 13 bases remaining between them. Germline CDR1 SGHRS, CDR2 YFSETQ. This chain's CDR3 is CASSPRDGPQYF. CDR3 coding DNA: TGCGCCAGCAGCCCGCGGGACGGCCCGCAGTATTTT. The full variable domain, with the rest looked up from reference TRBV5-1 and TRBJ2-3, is KAGVTQTPRYLIKTRGQQVTLSCSPISGHRSVSWYQQTPGQGLQFLFEYFSETQRNKGNFPGRFSGRQFSNSRSEMNVSTLELGDSALYLCASSPRDGPQYFGPGTRLTVL.

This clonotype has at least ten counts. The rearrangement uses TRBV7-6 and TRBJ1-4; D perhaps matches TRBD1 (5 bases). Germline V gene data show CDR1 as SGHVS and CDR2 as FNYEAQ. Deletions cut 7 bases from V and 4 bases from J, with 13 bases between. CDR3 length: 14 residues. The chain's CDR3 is CASTKEGLNEKLFF. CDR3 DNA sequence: TGTGCCAGCACTAAAGAGGGGCTTAATGAAAAACTGTTTTTT.

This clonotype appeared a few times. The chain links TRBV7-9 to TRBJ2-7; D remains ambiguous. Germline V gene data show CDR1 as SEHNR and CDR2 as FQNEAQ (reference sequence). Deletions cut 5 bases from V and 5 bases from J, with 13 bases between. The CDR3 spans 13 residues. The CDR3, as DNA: TGTGCCAGCAGCCCCCCGCTAAATCACGAGCAGTACTTC. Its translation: CASSPPLNHEQYF.

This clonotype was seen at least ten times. CDR3 loop: CSVAPDFGYEQYF. CDR3 coding DNA: TGCAGCGTTGCTCCGGATTTCGGATACGAGCAGTACTTC. This sequence joins TRBV29-1 and TRBJ2-7; no firm D call. CDR3 length: 13 amino acids. V was clipped by 4 bases and J by 4 bases, with 14 bases between them. From germline, CDR1 is SQVTM and CDR2 ANQGSEA.

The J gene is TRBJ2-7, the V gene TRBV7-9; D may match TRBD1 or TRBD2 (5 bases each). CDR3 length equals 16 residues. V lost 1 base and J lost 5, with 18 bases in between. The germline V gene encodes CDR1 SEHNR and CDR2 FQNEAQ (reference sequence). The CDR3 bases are TGTGCCAGCAGCTTAGACGAGGGGACGGCGGTACACGAGCAGTACTTC. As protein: CASSLDEGTAVHEQYF. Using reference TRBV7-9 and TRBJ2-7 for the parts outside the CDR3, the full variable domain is DTGVSQNPRHKITKRGQNVTFRCDPISEHNRLYWYRQTLGQGPEFLTYFQNEAQLEKSRLLSDRFSAERPKGSFSTLEIQRTEQGDSAMYLCASSLDEGTAVHEQYFGPGTRLTVT.

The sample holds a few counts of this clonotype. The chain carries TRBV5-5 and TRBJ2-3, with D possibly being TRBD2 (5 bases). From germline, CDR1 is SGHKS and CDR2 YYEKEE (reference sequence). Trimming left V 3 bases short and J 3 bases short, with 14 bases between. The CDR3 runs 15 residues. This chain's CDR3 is CASSSTESGTDTQYF. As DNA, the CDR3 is TGTGCCAGCAGCTCTACAGAGTCGGGGACAGATACGCAGTATTTT.

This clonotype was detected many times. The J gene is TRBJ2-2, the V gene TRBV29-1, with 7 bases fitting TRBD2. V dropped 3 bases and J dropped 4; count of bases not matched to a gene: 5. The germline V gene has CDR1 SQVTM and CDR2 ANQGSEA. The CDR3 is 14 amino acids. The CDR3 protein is CSVDGGSLTGELFF. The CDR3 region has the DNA TGCAGCGTTGACGGGGGGTCTCTCACCGGGGAGCTGTTTTTT.

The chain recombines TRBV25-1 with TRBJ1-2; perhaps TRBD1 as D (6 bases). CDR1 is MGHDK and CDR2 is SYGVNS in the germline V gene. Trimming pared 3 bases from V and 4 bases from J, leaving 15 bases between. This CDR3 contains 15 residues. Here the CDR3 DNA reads TGTGCCAGCAGTGATCGACGGGGGGCGTTCTATGGCTACACCTTC. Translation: CASSDRRGAFYGYTF.

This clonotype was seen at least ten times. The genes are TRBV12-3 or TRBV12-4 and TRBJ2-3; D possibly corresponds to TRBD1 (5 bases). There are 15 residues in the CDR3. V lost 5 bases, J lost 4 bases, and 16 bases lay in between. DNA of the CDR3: TGTGCCAGCAGTACAGGAGCAGGGTCAGCAGATACGCAGTATTTT. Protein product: CASSTGAGSADTQYF.

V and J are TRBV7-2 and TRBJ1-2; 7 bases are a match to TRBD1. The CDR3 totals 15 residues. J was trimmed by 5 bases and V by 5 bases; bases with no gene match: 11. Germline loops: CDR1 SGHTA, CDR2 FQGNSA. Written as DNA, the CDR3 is TGTGCCAGCAGCCCACAGGGGAGGGGGGGGTATGGCTACACCTTC. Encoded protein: CASSPQGRGGYGYTF.

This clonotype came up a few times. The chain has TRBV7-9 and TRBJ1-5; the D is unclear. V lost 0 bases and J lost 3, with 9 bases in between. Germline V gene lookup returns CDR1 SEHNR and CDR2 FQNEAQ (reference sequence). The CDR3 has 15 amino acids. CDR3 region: CASSLAGEVNQPQHF. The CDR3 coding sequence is TGTGCCAGCAGCTTAGCGGGAGAGGTCAATCAGCCCCAGCATTTT.

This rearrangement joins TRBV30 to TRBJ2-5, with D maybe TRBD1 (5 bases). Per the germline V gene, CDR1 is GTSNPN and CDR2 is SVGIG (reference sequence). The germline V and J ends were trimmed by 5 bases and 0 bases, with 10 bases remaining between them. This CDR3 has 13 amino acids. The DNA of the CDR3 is TGTGCCTGGGTTACAGGTGACCAAGAGACCCAGTACTTC. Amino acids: CAWVTGDQETQYF.

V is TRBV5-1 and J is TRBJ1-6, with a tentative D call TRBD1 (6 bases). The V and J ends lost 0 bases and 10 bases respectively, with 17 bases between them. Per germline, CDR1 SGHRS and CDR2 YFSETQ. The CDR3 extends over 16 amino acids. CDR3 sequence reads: CASSLASAGVRSPLHF. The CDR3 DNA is TGCGCCAGCAGCTTGGCCAGTGCAGGGGTTAGATCACCCCTCCACTTT.

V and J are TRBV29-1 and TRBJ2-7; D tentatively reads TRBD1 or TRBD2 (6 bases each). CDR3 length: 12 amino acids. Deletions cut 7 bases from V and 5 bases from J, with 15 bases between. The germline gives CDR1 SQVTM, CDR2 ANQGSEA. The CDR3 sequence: CSGETGRHEQYV. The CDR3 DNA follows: TGCAGCGGGGAAACAGGGAGGCACGAGCAGTACGTC.